This section outlines one TCR beta chain sequence together with its context. Within the sample, other DNA sequences also encode this same CDR3. The naive CD8 population came from CD45RO-negative cells selected for CCR7, without terminally differentiated effector memory CD45RA+ cells. Each subset's genomic DNA was split evenly across several immunoSEQ plates. Original analysis: Filtering differed since immunoSEQ provided only junctions, with no quality scores. Clones were sequenced by immunoSEQ multiplex PCR, and TCRdb holds only the in-frame ones, with some missing. V and J calls and clone size are as listed in that table; D and trimming were resolved from the DNA. The sample lists about 2 million clones, approximately 94% occurring once. CDR3 length: 14 residues. Looked up from germline, CDR1 is MGHRA and CDR2 is YSYEKL. Deletions cut 0 bases from V and 1 base from J, with 7 bases between. This sample stems from a study of shared clonotypes between healthy human individuals.

The chain employs TRBV4-1 and TRBJ2-7; the D is unclear. Sequenced input: naive CD8+ T cells sorted from blood. The sequence came from a man aged 18 to 29 in good health. The DNA for the CDR3 is TGCGCCAGCAGCCAAGATCCCGGTTCCTACGAGCAGTACTTC. Its protein is CASSQDPGSYEQYF.